This entry concerns a single T cell receptor beta chain. What it recognizes is unknown. CDR3 size: 14 residues. V lost 2 bases to trimming and J lost 1 base, with 10 bases between them. CDR1 is SGDLS, CDR2 YYNGEE, per germline. TCRdb keeps only in-frame clones here, not all; method: immunoSEQ multiplex PCR. The data show 27,000 or so clones, roughly three quarters seen once. This sample is part of a study of T cell clonotyping in hematopoietic cell transplantation. Indicated time point: recipient sample about 28 days before transplant, after cytoreduction. Study-wide findings and caveats: Broader posttransplant TCR repertoire diversity was predicted by graft donor and pretransplant recipient Inverse Simpson Index values. Few recipient clonotypes overlapped donors; over 97% were de novo at given depth. CD4 and CD8 repertoire contributions could not be separated without sorting.

The TCR originated in a man aged 50 or older with myelodysplastic syndrome. Some clones in this sample may be carry-over from other donors' samples. The rearrangement joins TRBV9 to TRBJ2-7; TRBD2 might be the D (7 bases). This specimen consisted of peripheral blood mononuclear cells, obtained before stem cell transplant. CDR3 residues: CASSVGGPSYEQYF. The CDR3 DNA follows: TGTGCCAGCAGCGTCGGGGGGCCATCCTACGAGCAGTACTTC.